The source of this T cell receptor (beta chain) is a study of T cell changes during pregnancy in multiple sclerosis. Germline-derived CDR1 and CDR2 are MGHRA and YSYEKL. V lost 0 bases to trimming and J lost 3 bases, with 11 bases between them. CDR3 length: 15 amino acids. Clones were read by immunoSEQ multiplex PCR, and TCRdb kept only the in-frame ones, dropping some. The table has some 45,000 clones, about 90% seen once; the top ten hold almost 2%. The chain links TRBV4-1 to TRBJ1-1; the D is unclear. The source material was CD4+ T cells from peripheral blood mononuclear cells, sampled after pregnancy. The receptor was isolated from a female donor in good health, enrolled as a control in a pregnancy study. CDR3 amino acids: CASSQDRRWDTEAFF. In nucleotides, the CDR3 is TGCGCCAGCAGCCAAGACCGGCGGTGGGACACTGAAGCTTTCTTT.